Below, 26 T cell receptor beta chains from the same sample are listed, as sequenced in a study of beta chain features in type 1 diabetes. What these receptors recognize is not known. Findings and limits, study-wide: Patients with Type 1 diabetes showed moderately but significantly shorter TCRB CDR3s in all four CD4+ subsets.

Expressed TCRB transcripts were sequenced, since all the RNA that had been isolated was reverse transcribed. The table came from immunoSEQ multiplex PCR; TCRdb's copy has only in-frame clones and leaves some out. The top ten clones hold around 0.022% of a sample with some 700,000 clones, 13% of them seen once. Sequencing was carried out using naive CD4+ T cells from blood. The receptors here all came from a man aged 18 to 35 with type 1 diabetes.

This clone has a handful of counts. The rearrangement links TRBV30 to TRBJ1-2, with 8 bases that match TRBD1. J lost 6 bases, V lost 0 bases, and 6 bases had no gene match. Looked up from germline, CDR1 is GTSNPN and CDR2 is SVGIG (reference sequence). The CDR3 length is 14 residues. This chain's CDR3 is CAWSVRDRINGYTF. As DNA, the CDR3 is TGTGCCTGGAGTGTACGGGACAGGATCAATGGCTACACCTTC.

The chain employs TRBV4-2 and TRBJ1-2; possible D gene TRBD1, 5 bases. The CDR3 has 15 amino acids. Per the germline V gene, CDR1 is LGHNA and CDR2 is YNFKEQ. V lost 4 bases and J 8 bases, leaving 20 bases between the germline ends. As DNA, the CDR3 is TGTGCCAGCAGCCCCCTAGACGGGGGAGGAGGCGGCTACACCTTC. Its protein is CASSPLDGGGGGYTF.

This clone was counted between two and nine times. V and J are TRBV4-2 and TRBJ2-2; 9 bases are shared with TRBD2. V was pared by 0 bases and J by 4 bases, with 9 bases of the junction left unmatched. Looked up from germline, CDR1 is LGHNA and CDR2 is YNFKEQ. The CDR3 consists of 18 residues. CDR3 protein: CASSQEDDWRGGTGELFF. For the CDR3, the DNA is TGTGCCAGCAGCCAAGAGGACGATTGGCGGGGGGGCACCGGGGAGCTGTTTTTT.

The chain couples TRBV20-1 to TRBJ1-2; no clear D gene. The V end was cut by 3 bases, the J end by 8 bases, with 10 bases between. CDR1 DFQATT and CDR2 SNEGSKA come from the germline V gene (reference sequence). The CDR3 spans 11 residues. In nucleotides, the CDR3 is TGCAGTGCTAGGACCCCGGGGGGCTACACCTTC. Amino acids: CSARTPGGYTF.

This chain joins TRBV30 and TRBJ2-5; 8 bases are a match to TRBD2. The CDR3 loop spans 16 amino acids. Looked up from germline, CDR1 is GTSNPN and CDR2 is SVGIG (reference sequence). Trimming removed 3 bases from V and 4 bases from J; junction bases left unmatched: 13. In nucleotides, the CDR3 is TGTGCCTGGAGCCCCGGGGCAGCGGGGGTGGGAGAGACCCAGTACTTC. Protein product: CAWSPGAAGVGETQYF.

The chain is built from TRBV27 and TRBJ2-7; TRBD2 aligns across 12 bases. Germline loops: CDR1 MNHEY, CDR2 SMNVEV (reference sequence). CDR3 length: 14 residues. The trim removed 6 bases at V and 5 bases at J, leaving 5 bases unmatched. The CDR3 DNA reads TGTGCCAGCAGCCTAGCGGGGGGGCCCGACGAGCAGTACTTC. Amino acids: CASSLAGGPDEQYF.

This sequence joins TRBV29-1 and TRBJ2-7, with 9 positions matching TRBD1. The V gene end was trimmed by 2 bases and the J gene end by 5 bases; junction bases not matched to a gene: 4. This CDR3 is built from 13 residues. Germline V CDR1 and CDR2: SQVTM, ANQGSEA. The CDR3 loop is CSVETGGLDEQYF. In DNA form, the CDR3 reads TGCAGCGTTGAAACAGGGGGCTTAGACGAGCAGTACTTC.

V gene TRBV2 combines with J gene TRBJ1-5; 7 nucleotides line up with TRBD1. CDR1 and CDR2 from the germline V gene are SNHLY and FYNNEI. The CDR3 length is 14 residues. V trimming: 3 bases; J trimming: 5 bases; junction bases outside the gene matches: 4. DNA for the CDR3: TGTGCCAGCAGTGAGATTACAGGGGATCAGCCCCAGCATTTT. Residues: CASSEITGDQPQHF.

The rearrangement uses TRBV28 and TRBJ2-7; TRBD1 matches 9 bases. The CDR3 runs 14 residues. Germline CDR1 MDHEN, CDR2 SYDVKM. With 4 bases clipped from V and 5 bases from J, the junction kept 6 bases outside the gene matches. The CDR3 reads CASSSGQGNDEQYF. The CDR3 bases are TGTGCCAGCAGTTCGGGACAGGGAAACGACGAGCAGTACTTC.

This clone came up a few times. The chain has TRBV7-9 and TRBJ2-5; no clear D gene. The germline V gene encodes CDR1 SEHNR and CDR2 FQNEAQ (reference sequence). V was clipped by 1 base and J by 1 base, with 4 bases between them. The CDR3 has 13 amino acids. CDR3 bases: TGTGCCAGCAGCTTAGTCTCCCAAGAGACCCAGTACTTC. Translated, it gives CASSLVSQETQYF.

This clone occurred a few times. V usage is TRBV19 and J usage is TRBJ2-1, with D perhaps assigned TRBD1 or TRBD2 (5 bases each). CDR1 is LNHDA and CDR2 is SQIVND in the germline V gene (reference sequence). The CDR3 length is 15 residues. Trimming cost V 3 bases and J 4 bases, with 13 bases left between them. The CDR3 region is CASSIGGSFYNEQFF. The CDR3 DNA follows: TGTGCCAGTAGTATTGGGGGAAGCTTTTACAATGAGCAGTTCTTC.

This clone was observed a handful of times. Additional DNA sequences in this sample encode the identical CDR3. The rearrangement links TRBV6-1 to TRBJ1-1, with TRBD1 as a possible D gene (5 bases). Per germline, CDR1 MNHNS and CDR2 SASEGT. V was trimmed by 6 bases and J by 1 base, leaving 9 bases between them. This CDR3 contains 13 residues. The CDR3 DNA reads as TGTGCCAGCAGCCAAACAGGGAACACTGAAGCTTTCTTT. Translated: CASSQTGNTEAFF.

The chain recombines TRBV7-9 with TRBJ1-1; D may be TRBD1 (6 bases). V dropped 5 bases and J dropped 5 bases, with 15 bases sitting between them. There are 14 residues in the CDR3. Germline V gives CDR1 SEHNR, CDR2 FQNEAQ (reference sequence). The CDR3 sequence is CASSPQGGFTEAFF. CDR3 coding DNA: TGTGCCAGCAGCCCACAGGGAGGTTTTACTGAAGCTTTCTTT.

Comments on this clone: Other DNA sequences in the sample encode the same CDR3. V usage is TRBV30 and J usage is TRBJ1-4; D unclear. V was cut by 0 bases and J by 5 bases, with 4 bases left in between. The germline CDR1 and CDR2 sequences are GTSNPN and SVGIG (reference sequence). The CDR3 spans 12 residues. In DNA form, the CDR3 reads TGTGCCTGGAGTGTCCCCAATGAAAAACTGTTTTTT. Translation gives CAWSVPNEKLFF.

This clone was found a few times. In the same sample, other DNA sequences code for this CDR3. CDR3 protein: CASSFEGDYGYTF. The CDR3 bases are TGCGCCAGCAGCTTTGAAGGCGACTATGGCTACACCTTC. This sequence joins TRBV5-1 and TRBJ1-2; D not resolved. V gave up 2 bases and J gave up 3 bases, with 8 bases separating them. From germline, CDR1 is SGHRS and CDR2 YFSETQ. This CDR3 is built from 13 residues.

This clone has only a few counts. Other DNA variants within this sample encode the same CDR3. This sequence joins TRBV30 and TRBJ1-5; D uncertain. V was pared by 5 bases and J by 0 bases, with 5 bases between. CDR3 length equals 12 residues. The germline V gene encodes CDR1 GTSNPN and CDR2 SVGIG (reference sequence). This CDR3 reads CAWAGSNQPQHF. DNA for the CDR3: TGTGCCTGGGCGGGTAGCAATCAGCCCCAGCATTTT.

The gene calls are TRBV5-1 and TRBJ2-1; D gene unclear. V dropped 0 bases and J dropped 4 bases, with 8 bases sitting between them. Germline loops: CDR1 SGHRS, CDR2 YFSETQ. The CDR3 is made up of 14 amino acids. The CDR3 loop reads CASSLGLGYNEQFF. CDR3 nucleotides: TGCGCCAGCAGCTTGGGTCTAGGATACAATGAGCAGTTCTTC.

This clone was counted between two and nine times. The chain combines TRBV10-2 with TRBJ2-1; D is possibly TRBD1 or TRBD2 (5 bases each). V lost 4 bases to trimming and J lost 7 bases, with 17 bases between them. This CDR3 is 15 amino acids long. Germline CDR1 and CDR2: WSHSY and SAAADI. The DNA for the CDR3 is TGCGCCAGCAGTGGGGCCAGGGTGCCGGGGAATGAGCAGTTCTTC. Translation gives CASSGARVPGNEQFF.

The CDR3 reads CASMGDLRDTEAFF. In DNA form, the CDR3 reads TGTGCCAGCATGGGGGACCTACGGGACACTGAAGCTTTCTTT. J is TRBJ1-1 and V is TRBV2; a weak D match, TRBD1 (5 bases). CDR1 and CDR2 (germline): SNHLY, FYNNEI. There are 14 residues in the CDR3. V shed 7 bases and J shed 3 bases, with 15 bases lying between them.

Only a few counts were recorded for this clone. The same CDR3 can be traced to other DNA sequences in this sample. The rearrangement links TRBV5-1 to TRBJ2-7; 7 nucleotides agree with TRBD2. The trim removed 0 bases at V and 0 bases at J, leaving 3 bases unmatched. This CDR3 contains 15 residues. Germline-derived CDR1 and CDR2 are SGHRS and YFSETQ. The CDR3 region has the DNA TGCGCCAGCAGCTTGGAGGGCGGGAGCTCCTACGAGCAGTACTTC. Translation gives CASSLEGGSSYEQYF.

The chain couples TRBV5-1 to TRBJ2-5; D is uncertain. Germline V gene lookup returns CDR1 SGHRS and CDR2 YFSETQ. The germline V and J ends were trimmed by 0 bases and 0 bases, with 12 bases remaining between them. This CDR3 spans 16 amino acids. The DNA of the CDR3 is TGCGCCAGCAGCTTGGCGGGCAGACCAAACCAAGAGACCCAGTACTTC. Its translation: CASSLAGRPNQETQYF.

V is TRBV7-2 and J is TRBJ2-7; D is possibly TRBD1 (6 bases). V lost 5 bases and J lost 2, with 13 bases in between. This CDR3 has 14 amino acids. Per the germline V gene, CDR1 is SGHTA and CDR2 is FQGNSA. CDR3 coding DNA: TGTGCCAGCAGCCCCCTGACAGGCCCCTACGAGCAGTACTTC. Translated: CASSPLTGPYEQYF. Full variable domain (remainder filled in from reference TRBV7-2 and TRBJ2-7): GAGVSQSPSNKVTEKGKDVELRCDPISGHTALYWYRQSLGQGLEFLIYFQGNSAPDKSGLPSDRFSAERTGGSVSTLTIQRTQQEDSAVYLCASSPLTGPYEQYFGPGTRLTVT.

The chain recombines TRBV5-4 with TRBJ2-7, with TRBD1 matching over 8 bases. Germline CDR1 is SGHNT and CDR2 is YYREEE (reference sequence). J gave up 4 bases and V 0 bases, and 9 bases lay outside the gene matches. CDR3 size: 16 residues. CDR3 nucleotides: TGTGCCAGCAGCTTGGTCCAGGGGGCCACAACTTACGAGCAGTACTTC. Its translation is CASSLVQGATTYEQYF.

This clone showed up just a few times. Different DNA sequences within this sample yield the same CDR3. This rearrangement joins TRBV18 to TRBJ1-1, with D maybe TRBD1 (5 bases). V was shortened by 3 bases and J by 8 bases, with 10 bases between the two germline ends. Germline V gene data show CDR1 as KGHSH and CDR2 as LQKENI. CDR3 size: 12 residues. The CDR3 loop reads CASSPVQGEAFF. Written as DNA, the CDR3 is TGTGCCAGCTCACCCGTCCAGGGAGAAGCTTTCTTT.

A word on this clone: A read error may account for a junction end that differs from germline. V usage is TRBV18 and J usage is TRBJ2-3; D call uncertain. Germline V lookup: CDR1 KGHSH, CDR2 LQKENI. The CDR3 totals 12 residues. CDR3 in amino acids: CASSPSRDTQYF. The CDR3 DNA is TGTGCCAGCTCACCAAGCAGAGATACGCAGTATTTT.

The gene calls are TRBV6-4 and TRBJ2-5; 7 nucleotides match TRBD1. The CDR3 totals 13 residues. From germline, CDR1 is MRHNA and CDR2 SNTAGT. V shed 5 bases, J shed 5 bases, and the junction held 5 bases outside the gene matches. CDR3: CASSQTGRETQYF. CDR3 sequence (DNA): TGTGCCAGCAGTCAGACAGGGCGGGAGACCCAGTACTTC.